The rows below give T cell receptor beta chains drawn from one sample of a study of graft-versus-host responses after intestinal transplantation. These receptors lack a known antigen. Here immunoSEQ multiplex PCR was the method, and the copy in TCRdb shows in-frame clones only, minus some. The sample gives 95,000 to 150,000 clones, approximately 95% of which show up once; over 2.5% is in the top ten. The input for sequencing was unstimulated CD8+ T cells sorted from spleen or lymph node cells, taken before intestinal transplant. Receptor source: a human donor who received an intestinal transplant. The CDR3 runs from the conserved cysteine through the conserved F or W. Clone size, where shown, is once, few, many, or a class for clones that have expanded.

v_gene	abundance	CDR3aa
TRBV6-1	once	CASRYPPELSYEQYF
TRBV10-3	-	CAISAGGLDTQYF
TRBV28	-	CASSLRTFGGRWNSPLHF
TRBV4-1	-	CASSQAVLVNTEAFF
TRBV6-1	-	CASSRTGRNTGELFF
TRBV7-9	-	CASSLEGRSSYEQYF
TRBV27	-	CASQGPPRYEQYF
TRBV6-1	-	CASIRQGPYGYTF
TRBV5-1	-	CASSLVEAAWGTEAFF
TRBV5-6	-	CASSFTPGQKAFF
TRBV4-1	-	CASSQGTVTNYGYTF
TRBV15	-	CATSNKANNEQFF
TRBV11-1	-	CASSPGQGAHEQYF
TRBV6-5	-	CASSYSAGPGAEAFF
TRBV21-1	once	CASSTKGRLPAYNEQFF
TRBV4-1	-	CASSQPQGLGEQFF
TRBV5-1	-	CASSLELMNTEAFF
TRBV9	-	CASSAEAWERVNEQFF
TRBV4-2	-	CASSQEGRRGGFTDTQYF
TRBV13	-	CASSLDYNNEQFF
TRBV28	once	CASTDRTYSNQPQHF
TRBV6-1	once	CASSELPWRQNTNTGELFF